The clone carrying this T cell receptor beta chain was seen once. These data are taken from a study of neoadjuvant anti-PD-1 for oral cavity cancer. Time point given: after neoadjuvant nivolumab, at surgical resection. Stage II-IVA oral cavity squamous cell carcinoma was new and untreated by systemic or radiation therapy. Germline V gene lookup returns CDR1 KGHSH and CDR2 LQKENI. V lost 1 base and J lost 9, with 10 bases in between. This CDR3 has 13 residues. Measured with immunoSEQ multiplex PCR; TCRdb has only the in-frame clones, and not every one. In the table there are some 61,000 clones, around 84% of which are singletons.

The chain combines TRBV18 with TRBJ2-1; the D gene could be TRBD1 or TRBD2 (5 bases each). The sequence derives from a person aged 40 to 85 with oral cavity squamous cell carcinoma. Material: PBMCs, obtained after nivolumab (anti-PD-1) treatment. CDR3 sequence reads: CASSPRGVREQFF. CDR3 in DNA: TGTGCCAGCTCACCACGAGGGGTGCGTGAGCAGTTCTTC. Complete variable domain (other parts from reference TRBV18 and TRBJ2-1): NAGVMQNPRHLVRRRGQEARLRCSPMKGHSHVYWYRQLPEEGLKFMVYLQKENIIDESGMPKERFSAEFPKEGPSILRIQQVVRGDSAAYFCASSPRGVREQFFGPGTRLTVL.